The 9 T cell receptor beta chains below come from one sample, sequenced in a study of Graves' ophthalmopathy and Graves' hyperthyroidism. Beta-chain TCR CDR3 regions were amplified from RNA transcripts. HTBI-primed first-round RT-PCR preceded second-round multiplex PCR. TCRdb ran MiXCR on the multiplex PCR reads and lists one entry per CDR3 protein. This table holds more than 1,000,000 distinct CDR3 sequences, less than 45% found once. The sample taken for sequencing was peripheral blood or thyroid tissue (not recorded which). The source is an adult man with Graves' hyperthyroidism.

This clonotype was seen many times. V usage is TRBV4-3 and J usage is TRBJ1-6; D is unclear. The CDR3 sequence is 13 residues long. Germline V gene lookup returns CDR1 LGHNA and CDR2 YSLEER. Trimming took 0 bases from V and 11 from J, leaving 8 bases between them. CDR3 sequence reads: CASSQDSGTPLHF. Here the CDR3 DNA reads TGCGCCAGCAGCCAAGATTCTGGGACACCCCTCCACTTT.

This clonotype was seen ten or more times. The chain is built from TRBV12-3 or TRBV12-4 and TRBJ1-5, with a weak D call TRBD1 (5 bases). Trimming took 4 bases from V and 6 from J, leaving 10 bases between them. The CDR3 is 13 residues long. The CDR3 DNA follows: TGTGCCAGCAGTTCCGAAGGGGTTCAGCCCCAGCATTTT. Translating gives CASSSEGVQPQHF.

The chain recombines TRBV28 with TRBJ2-7, with 7 bases aligning to TRBD2. J gave up 2 bases and V 4 bases, and 8 bases lay outside the gene matches. The CDR3 totals 15 residues. CDR1 MDHEN and CDR2 SYDVKM come from the germline V gene. CDR3 in DNA: TGTGCCAGCAGTTACCCCCCTAGCGGAGCCTACGAGCAGTACTTC. Translated: CASSYPPSGAYEQYF.

Ten or more counts support this clonotype. V gene TRBV7-8 combines with J gene TRBJ1-5; D gene ambiguous. This CDR3 is built from 14 residues. Per the germline V gene, CDR1 is SGHVS and CDR2 is FQNEAQ. Trimming removed 6 bases from V and 5 bases from J, with 14 bases in between. The CDR3 nucleotides read TGTGCCAGCAGACCCCGCGGGAGCCATCAGCCCCAGCATTTT. Amino acid sequence: CASRPRGSHQPQHF.

This clonotype has only a few counts. The chain has TRBV20-1 and TRBJ1-3, with D possibly matching TRBD1 (6 bases). Trimming removed 3 bases from V and 0 bases from J, with 9 bases in between. The CDR3 length is 14 residues. Germline V CDR1 and CDR2: DFQATT, SNEGSKA (reference sequence). CDR3: CSASHRDSGNTIYF. DNA for the CDR3: TGCAGTGCTAGTCACAGGGACTCTGGAAACACCATATATTTT.

Concerning this clonotype: Germline and junction disagree at one end, which may indicate a read error. The gene calls are TRBV10-2 and TRBJ2-2; D perhaps matches TRBD1 (6 bases). CDR1 is WSHSY, CDR2 SAAADI, per germline. CDR3 length: 16 residues. The CDR3 loop reads CASGLVRTDSAGELFF. The CDR3 DNA reads TGTGCTAGTGGTTTGGTACGGACAGATAGTGCCGGGGAGCTGTTTTTT.

V gene TRBV29-1 combines with J gene TRBJ2-2; 8 bases are shared with TRBD2. The CDR3 length is 14 residues. V shed 6 bases, J shed 7 bases, and the junction held 10 bases outside the gene matches. CDR1 is SQVTM and CDR2 is ANQGSEA in the germline V gene. The CDR3 DNA reads TGCAGCGTCACCGGGACTAGTGACGGCGGGGAGCTGTTTTTT. Protein: CSVTGTSDGGELFF.

This clonotype was detected many times. The chain employs TRBV12-3 or TRBV12-4 and TRBJ1-4; tentatively, D is TRBD1 (5 bases). The CDR3 runs 13 residues. V lost 5 bases, J lost 8 bases, and 12 bases lay in between. CDR3 sequence (DNA): TGTGCCAGCAGTACCCGGGGGGGGGAAAAACTGTTTTTT. This encodes CASSTRGGEKLFF.

The V call is TRBV19, the J call TRBJ1-1; D may be TRBD1 (6 bases). Trimming pared 6 bases from V and 7 bases from J, leaving 18 bases between. The germline gives CDR1 LNHDA, CDR2 SQIVND (reference sequence). The CDR3 spans 14 residues. CDR3 nucleotides: TGTGCCAGTAGGGCACAAAAGGGGGGACATGAAGCTTTCTTT. Its translation: CASRAQKGGHEAFF.